The 7 T cell receptor beta chains below all came from one sample that was sequenced in a study of cytomegalovirus exposure and HLA in healthy donors listed by TCRdb under 2017. Library prep was done by the immunoSEQ multiplex PCR assay. For the multiplex PCR, a mixture combining 60 forward primers for TCR Vbeta segments and 13 reverse primers for TCR Jbeta segments was used. TCRdb mirrors the immuneACCESS table, restricted to in-frame sequences. Some clones are absent from its copies; in checked studies, under half trace to an unresolved V gene, and the reason for the others is unknown. This sample holds some 200,000 clones; roughly 78% were observed only once. Under 0.75% of the sample belongs to the ten largest clones. Sequences were obtained from PBMCs. These receptors originate from a boy younger than 18 in good health and CMV-seronegative.

The chain links TRBV5-5 to TRBJ1-1; D possibly corresponds to TRBD1 (5 bases). Germline CDR1 is SGHKS and CDR2 is YYEKEE (reference sequence). This CDR3 has 14 residues. Deletions cut 0 bases from V and 6 bases from J, with 12 bases between. The CDR3 here is CASSLVRASAEAFF. In DNA form, the CDR3 reads TGTGCCAGCAGCTTGGTCAGGGCAAGCGCTGAAGCTTTCTTT. Looking up the rest from reference TRBV5-5 and TRBJ1-1 gives the full variable domain: DAGVTQSPTHLIKTRGQQVTLRCSPISGHKSVSWYQQVLGQGPQFIFQYYEKEERGRGNFPDRFSARQFPNYSSELNVNALLLGDSALYLCASSLVRASAEAFFGQGTRLTVV.

The chain employs TRBV7-6 and TRBJ1-2; 7 bases fit TRBD1. Germline assignment: CDR1 SGHVS and CDR2 FNYEAQ. The CDR3 has 16 amino acids. V trimming: 5 bases; J trimming: 2 bases; junction bases outside the gene matches: 11. The CDR3 sequence is CASSPHGQAQNYGYTF. The CDR3 DNA follows: TGTGCCAGCAGCCCCCATGGACAGGCGCAAAACTATGGCTACACCTTC.

J is TRBJ2-1 and V is TRBV9; the match to TRBD2 covers 14 bases. CDR3 length equals 16 residues. CDR1 and CDR2 from the germline V gene are SGDLS and YYNGEE. The V and J ends lost 4 bases and 8 bases, in that order; junction bases with no gene match: 8. CDR3 sequence: CASSLRGTSGGDEQFF. CDR3 in DNA: TGTGCCAGCAGCCTTAGAGGGACTAGCGGGGGTGATGAGCAGTTCTTC.

The chain couples TRBV29-1 to TRBJ1-1, with D perhaps matching TRBD1 (6 bases). V was pared by 6 bases and J by 1 base, with 12 bases between. Germline V gives CDR1 SQVTM, CDR2 ANQGSEA. The CDR3 loop spans 13 amino acids. The CDR3 spells CSVTTGTNTEAFF. The DNA of the CDR3 is TGCAGCGTGACGACAGGTACGAACACTGAAGCTTTCTTT.

This chain links TRBV4-2 with TRBJ2-7; no firm D call. V was clipped by 0 bases and J by 4 bases, with 13 bases between them. The length of the CDR3 is 15 residues. CDR1 and CDR2 (germline): LGHNA, YNFKEQ. CDR3 residues: CASSQDWSRSYEQYF. The CDR3 DNA sequence: TGTGCCAGCAGCCAAGATTGGAGCAGAAGTTACGAGCAGTACTTC.

The DNA of the CDR3 is TGTGCCAGCTCACCAAGGACAGGGGGAACAAATAATTCACCCCTCCACTTT. It is translated as CASSPRTGGTNNSPLHF. The chain employs TRBV18 and TRBJ1-6, with 10 bases that match TRBD1. After removal of 2 bases from V and 5 bases from J, the junction contained 6 bases not matched to a gene. This CDR3 region has 17 residues. Germline CDR1 KGHSH, CDR2 LQKENI.

The rearrangement uses TRBV9 and TRBJ2-3; D unresolved. The CDR3 has 15 residues. Germline V gene data show CDR1 as SGDLS and CDR2 as YYNGEE. Between the trimmed V and J ends, which lost 3 bases and 0 bases, there was a span of 11 bases. The CDR3 spells CASSEFRGSTDTQYF. The CDR3 DNA reads as TGTGCCAGCAGCGAATTTCGCGGAAGCACAGATACGCAGTATTTT.